The source of this T cell receptor beta chain is a study of PD-L1 blockade in urothelial cancer. Overall study: Bladder-origin urothelial cancer in males covered most of the roughly 29 patients. Prior regimens of chemotherapy numbered 0 to 3 per patient. Overall study findings and caveats: At the 3-week point, tumor-associated blood clones expanded more in durable-benefit patients. Lower than median blood TCR clonality before treatment predicted better survival.

Method: immunoSEQ multiplex PCR; TCRdb's copy keeps in-frame clones and lacks some. The data hold 45,000 to 65,000 clones, with over 70% observed a single time. About this clone itself: Its specificity is unknown.

This TCR came from a man aged 35 to 55 with urothelial cancer. The sequencing here drew on PBMCs, taken around atezolizumab (anti-PD-L1) treatment.

CDR3: CASSPLASTSSYNEQFF. CDR3 nucleotide sequence: TGTGCCAGCAGTCCACTTGCTAGCACGAGCTCCTACAATGAGCAGTTCTTC. V usage is TRBV27 and J usage is TRBJ2-1, with D maybe TRBD2 (5 bases). V was cut by 5 bases and J by 0 bases, with 17 bases left in between. Germline CDR1 is MNHEY and CDR2 is SMNVEV (reference sequence). CDR3 length equals 17 residues.